This T cell receptor (beta chain) was sequenced for a study of vaccination and CD4 T cells after COVID-19 (dated by TCRdb to 2021 to 2024). As for the study more broadly: Every convalescent patient had a positive nasal swab PCR test for SARS-CoV-2, with mild disease in nine patients and severe disease in one. In approximately ten COVID-19 convalescent patients and several infection-naive healthy vaccine recipients, the spike-specific CD4+ TCR repertoire before mRNA vaccination was compared with the repertoire after mRNA vaccination. The time from the second vaccine dose to post-vaccine blood sampling had a median of approximately 72 days and ranged from roughly 12 to 241 days. In the convalescent cohort there were six males and four females, among whom were two Hispanic individuals, seven Caucasians, two Asians and one multiracial person. Participants received two doses of either the Pfizer-BioNTech BNT162b2 vaccine (n=8) or the Moderna mRNA-1273 vaccine (n=2). Control cultures received a CEFX viral epitope pool as the positive control, an HIV-1 Nef peptide pool as the negative control, or no peptide. Post-COVID blood samples were collected from convalescent patients a median of roughly 100 days after diagnosis, with a range of about 30 to 161 days. The cultures were stimulated with overlapping spike peptide pools from SARS-CoV-2 and from the common cold coronaviruses HCoV-NL63, HCoV-OC43 and HCoV-229E.

The treatment or condition label on this specimen signifies: roughly 11-day PBMC culture with coronavirus spike peptide pools or control peptides (ViraFEST assay). To expand antigen-specific T cells with peptide pools and then pick out the expanded clonotypes through TCR sequencing, the study relied on the ViraFEST assay. The positive SARS-CoV-2 PCR tests of the convalescent patients were dated from March to December 2020, before the Alpha, Beta and Delta variants emerged in the United States. Each well held approximately 2 million PBMCs cultured in IMDM containing about 5% human AB serum and approximately 9.4 IU/ml IL-2, with 10 ug/ml peptide pools added. On days 3 and 7, half of the culture medium was replaced with fresh IL-2-containing medium. After about nine days of culture, CD4+ T cells were isolated by negative selection with the EasySep CD4+ T cell isolation kit. Ficoll-Paque Plus gradient centrifugation was used to isolate PBMCs from whole blood, and the isolated PBMCs were then either used fresh or cryopreserved at -140C. Each culture condition was generally run in triplicate wells.

On the study overall, not on this receptor specifically: In convalescent patients, nearly all vaccine-specific clones (304 of 307) were found to be mono-reactive for SARS-CoV-2 spike rather than cross-reactive with common cold coronaviruses. Although the median number of SARS-CoV-2-reactive clonotypes went up from fewer than 25 after infection to 30 to 45 after vaccination, the increase was not significant. Among the post-vaccine SARS-CoV-2-reactive clones in convalescent patients, a median 86.3% showed up only after vaccination, which suggests vaccine-specific priming. The number of convalescent patients in the study was relatively small, and the study did not examine early timepoints following natural infection.

The CDR3 sequence holds 15 residues, the cysteine and phenylalanine included. This entry keeps only the CDR3 DNA: 45 bases, framed from base 1. The germline V gene (reference sequence) yields SEHNR for CDR1 and FQNEAQ for CDR2. The V end loses 3 bases and the J end loses 4 bases, and a stretch of 15 bases separates them. The library was built by means of PCR. At the Johns Hopkins FTIC core, DNA from the cultured CD4+ T cells underwent TCR sequencing with the Oncomine TCR Beta short-read assay. The QIAamp micro DNA kit was used to extract genomic DNA from the cultured CD4+ T cells. The Oncomine TCR Beta libraries from cultured CD4+ T cells were pooled using unique dual indexes and then sequenced on an Illumina iSeq 100. The authors processed their data as follows. Non-productive sequences were removed, and CDR3s not starting with C, not ending with F or W, or shorter than 7 amino acids were discarded. Antigen-specific clonotypes were identified with the MANAFEST web application by comparing peptide-stimulated wells with reference and other culture wells. Positive clones required FDR below 0.05, an odds ratio above 5, and productive frequency above 0.1% in at least two of three replicate wells. A clonotype was classed as cross-reactive if the clonotype showed significant expansion both in SARS-CoV-2 spike wells and in at least one common cold coronavirus spike condition. Levenshtein distances (stringdist) and unrooted phylogenetic trees (ape) in R version 3.6.1 were used to assess CDR3 homology. The public sequencing data were trimmed at Q25 with fastp and processed into clonotypes with MiXCR by TCRdb, which kept only in-frame beta chains. Each CDR3 protein gets just one entry, which takes the most common genes and DNA from the rows behind it. TCRdb, not the authors, supplied the V and J calls. The sample yields around 20,000 distinct CDR3 sequences; about half were counted once. The ten largest clones take up roughly 6% of the sample.

Regarding this clonotype: Its antigen is unknown. No base quality information exists; no much larger clone differs at one position.

The sequence is built from TRBV7-9 and TRBJ1-1; no D gene call is confident. This sequence was found in a human donor who had recovered from COVID-19. The sample taken for sequencing was CD4+ T cells from blood, cultured in vitro. The nucleotides read TGTGCCAGCAGCTTTCAAGGGTTAGGTACCACTGAAGCTTTCTTT. Its protein product is CASSFQGLGTTEAFF.